Listed here are 2 T cell receptor beta chains from one sample, sequenced in a study of blood T cell repertoires in COVID-19. Generated by immunoSEQ multiplex PCR, the TCRdb table keeps only in-frame clones and is missing some. Of 150,000 to 200,000 clones listed, roughly 86% were seen once; the top ten hold 2.5% to 3.5%. Material for sequencing was peripheral blood. Receptors originate from a middle-aged man with active or convalescent COVID-19.

V gene TRBV19 combines with J gene TRBJ2-3; TRBD2 is a possible D gene (7 bases). The CDR3 covers 13 residues. Trimming left V 9 bases short and J 5 bases short, with 15 bases between. The germline V gene has CDR1 LNHDA and CDR2 SQIVND (reference sequence). CDR3 sequence (DNA): TGTGCCAGCGGTCGGGGGGCCCTAGATACGCAGTATTTT. It specifies CASGRGALDTQYF.

This clone showed up just once. This chain connects TRBV7-9 to TRBJ1-6, with D perhaps matching TRBD1 (5 bases). With 8 bases removed from V and 5 bases from J, the gap between germline ends came to 13 bases. CDR1 and CDR2 (germline): SEHNR, FQNEAQ (reference sequence). The CDR3 contains 14 residues. CDR3 sequence reads: CASGPQGNNSPLHF. The CDR3 nucleotides are TGTGCCAGCGGTCCCCAGGGTAATAATTCACCCCTCCACTTT.